This TCR beta chain was documented in a study of blood T cells in healthy people across ages. Study-wide points: Comparison with aged donors showed that long-lived donors had more naive CD4+ cells and higher diversity. Leaving the PBMCs unsorted stopped any conclusive comparison of naive versus antigen-experienced cells. The study regarded diversity estimates from one million T cells as underestimates.

Alongside a J-beta primer mix, a sample-barcoded 5' primer served in a second PCR lasting about 7 to 11 cycles. Every cDNA was tagged by a template-switch adaptor with 12 random nucleotides. MiXCR was run by TCRdb on the 5' RACE reads, yielding one entry per CDR3 protein. Among over 950,000 distinct CDR3 sequences listed, around two fifths were seen once. The trim removed 0 bases at V and 11 bases at J, leaving 5 bases unmatched. The CDR3 is 13 residues long. The germline V gene has CDR1 SGDLS and CDR2 YYNGEE. Of note for this clonotype: The antigen is not known.

This sequence originates from a man younger than 35 in good health. Sequenced sample: blood. V is TRBV9 and J is TRBJ2-3; 8 bases fit TRBD2. The CDR3: CASSVGKAGVQYF. The CDR3 coding sequence is TGTGCCAGCAGCGTAGGAAAAGCGGGGGTGCAGTATTTT.